Detailed here is one T cell receptor (beta chain). Its antigen is not known. Sequencing was performed with immunoSEQ multiplex PCR; in TCRdb, only in-frame clones are kept and a portion is missing. The sample gives around 30,000 clones, 80% to 90% of which show up once; 3% to 3.5% is in the top ten. This specimen belongs to a study of chemoradiotherapy in HPV16-positive cancers. General study results and limits: During treatment, candidate HPV-specific clones and E7-related motifs expanded in tumor.

Trimming stripped 6 bases from V and 0 bases from J, with 9 bases between. CDR3 size: 13 residues. CDR1 SQVTM and CDR2 ANQGSEA come from the germline V gene. This sequence originates from a human donor with HPV-associated anogenital cancer. V and J are TRBV29-1 and TRBJ1-5; D is unclear. Sequenced here: blood, sampled from a patient who underwent chemoradiotherapy. This CDR3 is CSVQRGSNQPQHF. DNA for the CDR3: TGCAGCGTCCAACGGGGTAGCAATCAGCCCCAGCATTTT.